This T cell receptor (beta chain) was retrieved from a study of early T cells in non-severe SARS-CoV-2 infection. Study background: It was bulk RNA from unsorted whole blood that was sequenced, and the chains were unpaired.

This clonotype showed up many times. TCRdb independently ran MiXCR on the 5' RACE reads; one entry per CDR3 protein. Among 55,000 to 75,000 distinct CDR3 sequences, 9.5% to 15% were seen once, and the ten largest hold about 1.3%. V was shortened by 0 bases and J by 6 bases, with 6 bases between the two germline ends. Germline V CDR1 and CDR2: DFQATT, SNEGSKA (reference sequence). This CDR3 is 11 amino acids long. The rearrangement links TRBV20-1 to TRBJ2-7; the D is unclear. The sequence came from an adult who was a healthcare worker with PCR-confirmed SARS-CoV-2 infection or an uninfected control (not recorded which). Sequencing was done on a sample of whole blood. The CDR3: CSARDQFEQYF. DNA of the CDR3: TGCAGTGCTAGAGATCAATTCGAGCAGTACTTC.